This TCR beta chain was sequenced in a study of T cells after posttransplantation cyclophosphamide. A marrow graft followed busulfan-fludarabine conditioning, with cyclophosphamide on days +3 and +4. The assay was immunoSEQ multiplex PCR, and TCRdb's table has in-frame clones only and misses some. Found here are 1,400 or so clones, no singletons; the ten largest cover over 25%. This clone is categorized as medium-sized. V lost 6 bases and J 0 bases, leaving 14 bases between the germline ends. The CDR3 loop spans 16 amino acids. Germline CDR1 reads SNHLY; CDR2 reads FYNNEI. This material consisted of PBMCs, taken after an allogeneic stem cell transplant with post-transplant cyclophosphamide. The sequence derives from a male patient in his thirties who received an allogeneic stem cell transplant from a related donor, was CMV-positive, and had acute GVHD only. The graft donor may be the source of some T cells. V gene TRBV2 combines with J gene TRBJ2-2; D uncertain. Here the CDR3 DNA reads TGTGCCAGCAGGGCTGGCTCGTACGCGAACACCGGGGAGCTGTTTTTT. Amino acids: CASRAGSYANTGELFF. Looking up the rest from reference TRBV2 and TRBJ2-2 gives the full variable domain: EPEVTQTPSHQVTQMGQEVILRCVPISNHLYFYWYRQILGQKVEFLVSFYNNEISEKSEIFDDQFSVERPDGSNFTLKIRSTKLEDSAMYFCASRAGSYANTGELFFGEGSRLTVL.